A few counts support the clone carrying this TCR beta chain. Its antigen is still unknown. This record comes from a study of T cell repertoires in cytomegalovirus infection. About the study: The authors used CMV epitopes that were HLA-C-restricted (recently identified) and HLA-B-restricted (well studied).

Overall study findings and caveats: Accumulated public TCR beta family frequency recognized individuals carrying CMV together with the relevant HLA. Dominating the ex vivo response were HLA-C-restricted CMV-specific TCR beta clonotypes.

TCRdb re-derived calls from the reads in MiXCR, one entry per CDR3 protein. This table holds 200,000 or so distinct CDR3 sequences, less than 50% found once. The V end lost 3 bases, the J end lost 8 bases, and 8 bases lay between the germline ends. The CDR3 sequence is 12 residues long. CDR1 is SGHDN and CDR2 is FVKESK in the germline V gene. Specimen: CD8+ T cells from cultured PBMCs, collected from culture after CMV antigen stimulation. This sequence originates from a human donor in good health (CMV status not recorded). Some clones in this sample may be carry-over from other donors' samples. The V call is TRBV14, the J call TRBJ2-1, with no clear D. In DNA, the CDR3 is TGTGCCAGCAGCCATTTCGGGTATGAGCAGTTCTTC. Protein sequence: CASSHFGYEQFF.